This entry lists 2 T cell receptor beta chains sequenced from one sample in a study of shared clonotypes between healthy human individuals. Measured with immunoSEQ multiplex PCR; TCRdb has only the in-frame clones, and not every one. The sample yields about 480,000 clones, 75% to 80% seen once. Sequences were obtained from PBMCs. The origin of the receptors is a woman in her thirties or forties in good health. Some clones in this sample may be carry-over from other donors' samples.

This clone appeared a few times. The genes are TRBV6-1 and TRBJ2-7, with 7 bases matching TRBD1. V was clipped by 7 bases and J by 6 bases; unmatched bases: 12. The germline gives CDR1 MNHNS, CDR2 SASEGT. There are 14 residues in the CDR3. The CDR3 nucleotides are TGTGCCAGCAATACCGGGACAGATATCTCCGAGCAGTACTTC. Its protein product is CASNTGTDISEQYF.

The chain links TRBV18 to TRBJ1-1; possibly TRBD1 for D (5 bases). With 6 bases removed from V and 8 bases from J, the gap between germline ends came to 22 bases. Germline lookup yields CDR1 KGHSH and CDR2 LQKENI. The CDR3 length is 15 residues. The DNA for the CDR3 is TGTGCCAGCTCCCCCCGGGAAGGGTCGGGGCAGGAAGCTTTCTTT. As protein: CASSPREGSGQEAFF.